The clone carrying this T cell receptor (beta chain) was seen only a few times. The antigen remains unidentified. This sample stems from a study of CD8 T cells in ankylosing spondylitis. Study outcomes and limitations: In ankylosing spondylitis patients, matched synovial fluid reportedly showed significant enrichment of disease-linked clones. Ankylosing spondylitis blood appeared to carry a characteristic TCR beta motif of roughly eight highly homologous variants. Disease-linked clones were CD8+ and relatively rare in peripheral blood. A subset of motif variants has previously been described in the synovial fluid and blood of reactive arthritis.

The CDR3 is 15 residues long. Deletions cut 2 bases from V and 7 bases from J, with 12 bases between. The authors made TCR beta libraries by quantitative 5'-RACE with molecular barcodes. TCRdb redid the calling of the 5' RACE reads with MiXCR, one entry per CDR3 protein. The repertoire holds 450,000 to 550,000 distinct CDR3 sequences, with over 4% as singletons. Sequenced input: blood, either unsorted or a sorted T cell fraction (not recorded which). The J gene is TRBJ1-6, the V gene TRBV12-3 or TRBV12-4; D uncertain. The receptor was isolated from a male donor with ankylosing spondylitis. The CDR3 DNA sequence: TGTGCCAGCAGTTTAAAGGGCACCGCAAATTCACCCCTCCACTTT. The encoded protein is CASSLKGTANSPLHF.